Listed below are T cell receptor beta chains from one sample, sequenced in a study of early T cells in non-severe SARS-CoV-2 infection. TCRdb independently ran MiXCR on the 5' RACE reads; one entry per CDR3 protein. The sample yields some 77,000 distinct CDR3 sequences, 15% to 20% seen once. The sample was whole blood. These receptors all stem from an adult who was a healthcare worker with PCR-confirmed SARS-CoV-2 infection or an uninfected control (not recorded which). Both conserved end residues are part of each CDR3. D genes are given only for firm matches. Clone size appears in some rows only: once, few, many, or a class for an expanded clone.

V,J,size,D,CDR3,DNA
TRBV20-1,TRBJ2-3,NA,TRBD2,CSARDWGLAGDTQYF,TGCAGTGCTAGAGATTGGGGACTAGCAGGAGATACGCAGTATTTT
TRBV7-9,TRBJ2-3,NA,TRBD1,CASSDRGRREFTQYF,TGTGCCAGCAGCGACAGGGGGCGTCGAGAGTTTACGCAGTATTTT
TRBV12-3/TRBV12-4,TRBJ2-7,NA,NA,CASAWDISYEQYF,TGTGCCAGCGCTTGGGACATCTCCTACGAGCAGTACTTC
TRBV28,TRBJ1-2,NA,NA,CAANGLYGYTF,TGTGCCGCGAATGGCCTCTATGGCTACACCTTC
TRBV6-6,TRBJ2-1,NA,TRBD2,CASSFRTSGRGDEQFF,TGTGCCAGCAGTTTTCGGACTAGCGGGAGGGGGGATGAGCAGTTCTTC
TRBV10-3,TRBJ2-7,many,NA,CAISADDGTYEQYF,TGTGCCATCAGTGCGGACGACGGAACCTACGAGCAGTACTTC
TRBV20-1,TRBJ2-5,NA,NA,CSARAGYQETQYF,TGCAGTGCTAGGGCGGGGTACCAAGAGACCCAGTACTTC
TRBV11-2,TRBJ1-2,few,NA,CASSLGNSRDYGYTF,TGTGCCAGCAGCTTAGGGAACTCAAGAGACTATGGCTACACCTTC
TRBV5-1,TRBJ2-3,NA,TRBD2,CASRAGLVVRDTQYF,TGCGCCAGCCGGGCCGGACTAGTCGTTCGGGATACGCAGTATTTT
TRBV6-5,TRBJ1-2,NA,NA,CASSYSLVPSGYTF,TGTGCCAGCAGTTACTCGTTGGTGCCCAGCGGCTACACCTTC
TRBV18,TRBJ2-5,NA,NA,CASSPSVEEETQYF,TGTGCCAGCTCACCGAGCGTCGAGGAGGAGACCCAGTACTTC
TRBV11-2,TRBJ1-2,many,NA,CASSLGGQGSYGYTF,TGTGCCAGCAGCTTAGGAGGGCAGGGCAGTTATGGCTACACCTTC
TRBV7-6,TRBJ1-5,NA,NA,CASSLGRAGQPQHF,TGTGCCAGCAGCTTAGGGAGGGCCGGACAGCCCCAGCATTTT
TRBV7-3,TRBJ1-1,NA,NA,CASSPSGSRVPNTEAFF,TGTGCCAGCAGCCCCTCTGGGTCCCGGGTCCCGAACACTGAAGCTTTCTTT
TRBV12-3/TRBV12-4,TRBJ1-3,NA,TRBD1,CASSSSGTVGNTIYF,TGTGCCAGCAGTTCTTCTGGGACAGTTGGAAACACCATATATTTT
TRBV11-2,TRBJ2-7,few,NA,CASSLDTSMYEQYF,TGTGCCAGCAGCTTAGATACATCCATGTACGAGCAGTACTTC
TRBV3-1,TRBJ2-3,few,NA,CASSHRSMSGTDTQYF,TGTGCCAGCAGCCACCGCTCGATGAGCGGGACAGATACGCAGTATTTT
TRBV11-2,TRBJ2-3,NA,NA,CASSLAGRSTDTQYF,TGTGCCAGCAGCTTAGCCGGGAGAAGCACAGATACGCAGTATTTT
TRBV5-1,TRBJ1-5,few,NA,CASSLDTGQNQPQHF,TGCGCCAGCAGCTTGGATACAGGGCAGAATCAGCCCCAGCATTTT
TRBV11-2,TRBJ2-7,NA,NA,CASSPAGALHEQYF,TGTGCCAGCAGCCCTGCTGGAGCTCTCCACGAGCAGTACTTC
TRBV7-9,TRBJ1-1,NA,TRBD1,CASSFWSLDGQGANTEAFF,TGTGCCAGCAGTTTTTGGTCTCTGGACGGACAGGGGGCGAACACTGAAGCTTTCTTT
TRBV6-5,TRBJ2-5,NA,TRBD2,CASRLRYSGRAEETQYF,TGTGCCAGCAGGCTACGTTATAGCGGGAGGGCCGAAGAGACCCAGTACTTC
TRBV25-1,TRBJ1-2,NA,NA,CASSAQNYGYTF,TGTGCCAGCAGTGCCCAGAACTATGGCTACACCTTC
TRBV25-1,TRBJ2-3,NA,TRBD2,CASLSGTGTQYF,TGTGCCAGCCTAAGCGGGACGGGTACGCAGTATTTT
TRBV11-2,TRBJ2-1,few,NA,CASSSTQGPLLSNEQFF,TGTGCCAGCAGCTCAACGCAGGGTCCCCTCCTTAGTAATGAGCAGTTCTTC
TRBV11-1,TRBJ2-7,few,NA,CASSFQGPPLEQYF,TGTGCCAGCAGCTTCCAGGGGCCACCCCTAGAGCAGTACTTC
TRBV5-1,TRBJ2-5,many,NA,CASSSGPSETQYF,TGCGCCAGCAGCTCGGGACCGTCAGAGACCCAGTACTTC
TRBV29-1,TRBJ2-1,NA,NA,CSVESRIQGINEQFF,TGCAGCGTTGAGAGCAGGATACAAGGGATCAATGAGCAGTTCTTC